This T cell receptor (beta chain) was captured in a study of beta chain features in type 1 diabetes. The study, taken as a whole, reports: Shorter TCRB CDR3s, moderately but significantly so, were found in Type 1 diabetes patients in all four CD4+ subsets. The study left unresolved whether HLA type influences TCRB rearrangement. Cells expressing TCR highly could be over-represented by cDNA sequencing. Type 1 diabetes patients had fewer VDJ junction insertions and more deletions.

The CDR3 contains 15 residues. The germline gives CDR1 SGHNT, CDR2 YENEEA. J gave up 0 bases and V 5 bases, and 3 bases lay outside the gene matches. What was sequenced were expressed TCRB transcripts, since all of the isolated RNA had been reverse transcribed. Sequencing used immunoSEQ multiplex PCR; TCRdb keeps in-frame clones, though not all of them. The sample contains approximately 250,000 clones, more than 9% of which appear only once. This clone was seen only a few times. Its antigen is undetermined. The gene calls are TRBV11-3 and TRBJ2-1; 8 nucleotides agree with TRBD2. The clonotype was recovered from a woman aged 18 to 35 in good health. Sequencing was carried out using naive CD4+ T cells from blood. CDR3 DNA: TGTGCCAGCAGCGAGCGGGAGAGCTCCTACAATGAGCAGTTCTTC. This codes for CASSERESSYNEQFF.